This T cell receptor (beta chain) was captured by sequencing in a study of CD8 T cells in ankylosing spondylitis. Whole-study findings and limits: For ankylosing spondylitis blood, a TCR beta motif of seven to nine highly homologous variants appeared characteristic.

Germline V gene sequence: CDR1 MNHNY, CDR2 SVGAGI (reference sequence). The CDR3 length is 13 residues. V was clipped by 5 bases and J by 3 bases; unmatched bases: 3. This clonotype has ten or more counts. Its antigen is unknown. MiXCR was run by TCRdb on the 5' RACE reads, yielding one entry per CDR3 protein. The profile covers some 140,000 distinct CDR3 sequences, with roughly 8.3% appearing a single time and less than 7.5% taken by the ten largest. V usage is TRBV6-6 and J usage is TRBJ1-2, with 7 positions matching TRBD1. The sequence came from a male donor with ankylosing spondylitis. The sequenced sample consisted of synovial fluid, either unsorted or a sorted T cell fraction (not recorded which). Written as DNA, the CDR3 is TGTGCCAGCAGTCGCACAGGGGACTATGGCTACACCTTC. This sequence encodes CASSRTGDYGYTF.